Below, 10 T cell receptor beta chains from the same sample are listed, as sequenced in a study of cytomegalovirus exposure and HLA in healthy donors (dated by TCRdb to between 2016 and 2019). To prepare the library, the immunoSEQ multiplex PCR assay was applied. A mixture of 60 forward primers for TCR Vbeta segments and 13 reverse primers for TCR Jbeta segments was used in the multiplex PCR. TCRdb obtained this table from immuneACCESS and retained in-frame rearrangements with V and J assigned. These tables miss some clones; where compared with another copy, unresolved V genes account for less than half of the shortfall, and the remainder is unexplained. This sample is represented by over 80,000 clones; approximately 71% of them were singletons. More than 15% of the sample rests with the top ten. The specimen sequenced was PBMCs. The receptor set was obtained from a woman younger than 35 in good health and CMV-seropositive.

This chain joins TRBV7-9 and TRBJ2-6, with TRBD2 identical over 10 bases. Losses at the gene ends were 5 bases for V and 0 bases for J; bases not matched to a gene: 7. This CDR3 has 18 amino acids. Germline V CDR1 and CDR2: SEHNR, FQNEAQ (reference sequence). The CDR3, as DNA: TGTGCCAGCAGCGCTGGACTAGCGGCCAACTCTGGGGCCAACGTCCTGACTTTC. It yields the protein CASSAGLAANSGANVLTF.

The V gene is TRBV28, the J gene TRBJ1-4; the match to TRBD1 covers 7 bases. This CDR3 has 14 residues. From germline, CDR1 is MDHEN and CDR2 SYDVKM. Trimming removed 6 bases from V and 3 bases from J; junction bases left unmatched: 4. The CDR3 sequence is CASSYDRANEKLFF. The CDR3 DNA follows: TGTGCCAGCAGCTACGACAGGGCTAATGAAAAACTGTTTTTT. Full variable domain (missing parts from reference TRBV28 and TRBJ1-4): DVKVTQSSRYLVKRTGEKVFLECVQDMDHENMFWYRQDPGLGLRLIYFSYDVKMKEKGDIPEGYSVSREKKERFSLILESASTNQTSMYLCASSYDRANEKLFFGSGTQLSVL.

V is TRBV28 and J is TRBJ2-7; 8 nucleotides align to TRBD2. Germline V lookup: CDR1 MDHEN, CDR2 SYDVKM. V trimming: 5 bases; J trimming: 0 bases; junction bases outside the gene matches: 6. The length of the CDR3 is 15 residues. The CDR3 DNA reads as TGTGCCAGCAGTCCCAGACTAGCGAACTCCTACGAGCAGTACTTC. It specifies CASSPRLANSYEQYF.

The CDR3 reads CASSFRGNTIYF. In nucleotides, the CDR3 is TGTGCCAGCAGCTTTCGGGGAAACACCATATATTTT. V and J are TRBV7-2 and TRBJ1-3; D call uncertain. V gave up 3 bases and J gave up 4 bases, with 4 bases separating them. The V gene's germline CDR1 is SGHTA and CDR2 FQGNSA. The CDR3 contains 12 residues.

The chain combines TRBV19 with TRBJ2-2, with 7 bases that match TRBD1. CDR1 LNHDA and CDR2 SQIVND come from the germline V gene (reference sequence). The CDR3 extends over 16 amino acids. The ends lost 5 bases at V and 3 bases at J; junction bases unmatched: 9. CDR3 sequence reads: CASSFSDRIYTGELFF. The CDR3 DNA follows: TGTGCCAGTAGTTTCTCGGACAGGATTTACACCGGGGAGCTGTTTTTT.

This chain links TRBV11-2 with TRBJ1-4; D may be TRBD1 (6 bases). Trimming shortened V by 1 base and J by 6 bases, and 12 bases separated the two germline ends. Per the germline V gene, CDR1 is SGHAT and CDR2 is FQNNGV. The CDR3 consists of 15 residues. The CDR3 DNA follows: TGTGCCAGCAGCTTAGTTGGCAGGGGATATGAAAAACTGTTTTTT. This translates into CASSLVGRGYEKLFF.

With regard to this clone: The junction departs from the called germline gene at one end, perhaps through a read error. This CDR3 is also generated by other DNA sequences in the sample. The rearrangement links TRBV7-9 to TRBJ1-6, with 8 bases aligning to TRBD1. CDR1 and CDR2 (germline): SEHNR, FQNEAQ (reference sequence). The CDR3 extends over 14 amino acids. This CDR3 reads CASSPDRGNSPLHF. The CDR3 DNA is TGTGCCAGCAGCCCAGACAGGGGTAATTCCCCCCTCCACTTT.

The chain carries TRBV4-3 and TRBJ2-7; 7 nucleotides match TRBD2. CDR1 and CDR2 from the germline V gene are LGHNA and YSLEER. CDR3 size: 15 residues. After removal of 1 base from V and 1 base from J, the junction contained 4 bases not matched to a gene. CDR3 sequence reads: CASSQAAGVSYEQYF. CDR3 sequence (DNA): TGCGCCAGCAGCCAAGCTGCGGGAGTGTCCTACGAGCAGTACTTC.

To note about this clone: Additional DNA sequences in this sample encode the identical CDR3. This chain uses TRBV5-1 with TRBJ2-2; 8 bases are a match to TRBD1. The CDR3 sequence is 15 residues long. Per the germline V gene, CDR1 is SGHRS and CDR2 is YFSETQ. The junction had 3 bases not matched to a gene; V was cut back by 2 bases and J by 3 bases. The chain's CDR3 is CASSLDRGDTGELFF. The CDR3 DNA follows: TGCGCCAGCAGCTTAGACAGGGGAGACACCGGGGAGCTGTTTTTT. The entire variable domain, with the rest obtained from reference TRBV5-1 and TRBJ2-2, is as follows: KAGVTQTPRYLIKTRGQQVTLSCSPISGHRSVSWYQQTPGQGLQFLFEYFSETQRNKGNFPGRFSGRQFSNSRSEMNVSTLELGDSALYLCASSLDRGDTGELFFGEGSRLTVL.

Comments on this clone: At one end the junction does not follow the germline gene, possibly because of a read error. Within the sample, other DNA sequences also encode this same CDR3. The rearrangement joins TRBV19 to TRBJ2-7, with a possible D match to TRBD2 (5 bases). CDR3 length: 13 amino acids. Germline V gene sequence: CDR1 LNHDA, CDR2 SQIVND (reference sequence). The CDR3 spells CASSTGSGYEQYF. In DNA form, the CDR3 reads TGTGCCAGTAGTACGGGGTCGGGGTACGAACAGTACTTC. The variable domain in full, completed from reference TRBV19 and TRBJ2-7, reads DGGITQSPKYLFRKEGQNVTLSCEQNLNHDAMYWYRQDPGQGLRLIYYSQIVNDFQKGDIAEGYSVSREKKESFPLTVTSAQKNPTAFYLCASSTGSGYEQYFGPGTRLTVT.